This passage covers 20 T cell receptor beta chains from one sample sequenced in a study of blood T cell repertoires in COVID-19. Data came from immunoSEQ multiplex PCR; TCRdb stores just in-frame clones and leaves some out. Found here are roughly 170,000 clones, around four fifths of them singletons; the top ten hold 3.6%. Sequences were obtained from PBMCs or T cells enriched from blood (not recorded which). The receptors were gathered from a woman aged 45 to 65 in a cohort exposed to, infected with or recovered from COVID-19 (not recorded which).

This sequence joins TRBV18 and TRBJ2-5, with D tentatively TRBD1 (5 bases). This CDR3 contains 15 residues. Germline CDR1 and CDR2: KGHSH and LQKENI. Between the trimmed V and J ends, which lost 4 bases and 7 bases, there was a span of 19 bases. Here the CDR3 DNA reads TGTGCCAGCTCACTAACTCCGGACGGTACAGGGACCCAGTACTTC. Translation gives CASSLTPDGTGTQYF.

The V and J genes are TRBV7-3 and TRBJ1-1; D is undetermined. In germline, CDR1 is SGHTA, CDR2 FQGTGA. The CDR3 is 13 residues long. Trimming left V 5 bases short and J 1 base short, with 8 bases between. The CDR3 sequence: CASSLMRNTEAFF. The CDR3 DNA follows: TGTGCCAGCAGCCTCATGCGGAACACTGAAGCTTTCTTT.

The chain is built from TRBV20-1 and TRBJ1-1; D is unresolved. The CDR3 consists of 14 residues. Germline loops: CDR1 DFQATT, CDR2 SNEGSKA (reference sequence). Trimming took off 3 bases at V and 4 bases at J, with 15 bases between the two ends. The CDR3 is CSASLGGSVTEAFF. In DNA, the CDR3 is TGCAGTGCTAGTTTGGGCGGGAGTGTCACTGAAGCTTTCTTT.

V and J are TRBV4-3 and TRBJ2-3; TRBD2 matches at 8 bases. This CDR3 has 21 amino acids. V was pared by 0 bases and J by 2 bases, with 19 bases of the junction left unmatched. Germline CDR1 is LGHNA and CDR2 is YSLEER. The CDR3 protein is CASSQDSGGGPPEVPTDTQYF. CDR3 DNA: TGCGCCAGCAGCCAAGATTCAGGCGGGGGGCCCCCCGAGGTGCCCACAGATACGCAGTATTTT.

The chain employs TRBV27 and TRBJ1-1, with 7 bases fitting TRBD1. The CDR3 contains 14 residues. J gave up 1 base and V 2 bases, and 1 base lay outside the gene matches. Germline V lookup: CDR1 MNHEY, CDR2 SMNVEV (reference sequence). In DNA, the CDR3 is TGTGCCAGCAGTTTAGAGGGGGCGAACACTGAAGCTTTCTTT. Protein: CASSLEGANTEAFF.

The gene calls are TRBV11-3 and TRBJ2-2; D perhaps matches TRBD1 (5 bases). The CDR3 totals 16 residues. V lost 1 base and J lost 4, with 13 bases in between. Germline values: CDR1 SGHNT, CDR2 YENEEA. The CDR3 spells CASSLGGPGGTGELFF. The CDR3 DNA is TGTGCCAGCAGCTTAGGGGGCCCAGGTGGCACCGGGGAGCTGTTTTTT.

This chain uses TRBV18 with TRBJ1-2; 10 bases map to TRBD1. J gave up 6 bases and V 2 bases, and 3 bases lay outside the gene matches. The CDR3 is made up of 14 amino acids. Germline CDR1 reads KGHSH; CDR2 reads LQKENI. CDR3 in DNA: TGTGCCAGCTCACCAGGGACAGGGGAGCATGGCTACACCTTC. Translated: CASSPGTGEHGYTF.

In its sample, this clone was seen a few times. The chain combines TRBV9 with TRBJ2-1, with 8 bases aligning to TRBD1. From germline, CDR1 is SGDLS and CDR2 YYNGEE. J gave up 7 bases and V 3 bases, and 3 bases lay outside the gene matches. CDR3 length equals 13 residues. The CDR3 here is CASSGRTGNEQFF. CDR3 coding DNA: TGTGCCAGCAGCGGCCGGACAGGGAATGAGCAGTTCTTC.

The V and J genes are TRBV2 and TRBJ2-6, with 7 bases fitting TRBD2. CDR3 size: 16 residues. CDR1 SNHLY and CDR2 FYNNEI come from the germline V gene. V lost 8 bases to trimming and J lost 2 bases; unmatched junction nucleotides: 9. This chain's CDR3 is CASLGGLTTGANVLTF. The CDR3 nucleotides read TGTGCCAGCCTCGGGGGACTAACGACTGGGGCCAACGTCCTGACTTTC. The whole variable domain, remainder taken from reference TRBV2 and TRBJ2-6, is EPEVTQTPSHQVTQMGQEVILRCVPISNHLYFYWYRQILGQKVEFLVSFYNNEISEKSEIFDDQFSVERPDGSNFTLKIRSTKLEDSAMYFCASLGGLTTGANVLTFGAGSRLTVL.

This sequence joins TRBV14 and TRBJ2-1; D is perhaps TRBD2 (6 bases). In germline, CDR1 is SGHDN, CDR2 FVKESK. This CDR3 has 12 amino acids. V dropped 4 bases and J dropped 10 bases, with 11 bases sitting between them. The CDR3 here is CASSRAGAEQFF. Written as DNA, the CDR3 is TGTGCCAGCAGCCGAGCGGGCGCGGAGCAGTTCTTC.

This rearrangement joins TRBV2 to TRBJ2-1, with 12 nucleotides matching TRBD1. The ends lost 7 bases at V and 6 bases at J; junction bases unmatched: 7. In germline, CDR1 is SNHLY, CDR2 FYNNEI. This CDR3 is built from 15 residues. CDR3 amino acids: CASIWDRGRSNEQFF. For the CDR3, the DNA is TGTGCCAGCATCTGGGACAGGGGGCGTAGCAATGAGCAGTTCTTC.

The chain links TRBV9 to TRBJ2-2, with D hard to call. Trimming removed 7 bases from V and 0 bases from J, with 4 bases in between. The CDR3 runs 12 residues. Germline CDR1 reads SGDLS; CDR2 reads YYNGEE. In nucleotides, the CDR3 is TGTGCCAGCTCGGCGAACACCGGGGAGCTGTTTTTT. Translated: CASSANTGELFF.

The rearrangement uses TRBV19 and TRBJ1-1; TRBD1 matches at 8 bases. With 0 bases clipped from V and 5 bases from J, the junction kept 8 bases outside the gene matches. Germline V gene lookup returns CDR1 LNHDA and CDR2 SQIVND (reference sequence). The CDR3 is 16 amino acids. The DNA for the CDR3 is TGTGCCAGTAGTATAGACCCCCCAGGGGGCATGACTGAAGCTTTCTTT. This translates into CASSIDPPGGMTEAFF.

The chain joins TRBV9 to TRBJ2-1, with 7 positions matching TRBD2. Unmatched junction bases numbered 12, after V lost 3 bases and J lost 9 bases. CDR3 length: 15 amino acids. Germline loops: CDR1 SGDLS, CDR2 YYNGEE. CDR3 sequence reads: CASSAPRGVLTEQFF. Written as DNA, the CDR3 is TGTGCCAGCAGCGCCCCCCGGGGGGTTCTCACTGAGCAGTTCTTC.

This clone was recorded only once. CDR3 region: CAIRSDRGDDEKLFF. CDR3 DNA: TGTGCCATCAGATCAGACAGGGGGGATGATGAAAAACTGTTTTTT. V usage is TRBV10-3 and J usage is TRBJ1-4; 9 positions agree with TRBD1. With V trimmed by 6 bases and J by 6 bases, 8 bases remained unmatched. The CDR3 has 15 amino acids. The germline V gene has CDR1 ENHRY and CDR2 SYGVKD.

V gene TRBV7-2 combines with J gene TRBJ1-3, with no clear D. CDR1 is SGHTA and CDR2 is FQGNSA in the germline V gene. The CDR3 loop spans 15 amino acids. V lost 0 bases, J lost 4 bases, and 10 bases lay in between. The CDR3 loop is CASSLADSRGNTIYF. As DNA, the CDR3 is TGTGCCAGCAGCTTAGCCGACTCCAGAGGAAACACCATATATTTT.

V usage is TRBV7-2 and J usage is TRBJ2-5, with TRBD1 matching over 9 bases. The CDR3 consists of 15 residues. With V trimmed by 6 bases and J by 2 bases, 7 bases remained unmatched. Germline-derived CDR1 and CDR2 are SGHTA and FQGNSA. In DNA form, the CDR3 reads TGTGCCAGCAGTCTCCACAGGGGGCTTCAAGAGACCCAGTACTTC. Translated, it gives CASSLHRGLQETQYF.

The rearrangement links TRBV7-2 to TRBJ1-2; 10 nucleotides match TRBD1. The V and J ends lost 4 bases and 2 bases, in that order; junction bases with no gene match: 7. The CDR3 length is 16 residues. Per germline, CDR1 SGHTA and CDR2 FQGNSA. CDR3 protein: CASSSRPGQGNYGYTF. CDR3 sequence (DNA): TGTGCCAGCAGCTCAAGACCGGGACAGGGGAACTATGGCTACACCTTC.

This clone was counted once. V is TRBV24-1 and J is TRBJ1-5; D not resolved. There are 14 residues in the CDR3. V lost 9 bases and J 2 bases, leaving 13 bases between the germline ends. Germline CDR1 KGHDR, CDR2 SFDVKD. CDR3 in amino acids: CATEEGEGNQPQHF. In DNA form, the CDR3 reads TGTGCCACCGAGGAGGGTGAGGGCAATCAGCCCCAGCATTTT.

The chain is built from TRBV19 and TRBJ2-6; D may be TRBD1 (5 bases). CDR1 is LNHDA and CDR2 is SQIVND in the germline V gene (reference sequence). With 3 bases removed from V and 2 bases from J, the gap between germline ends came to 14 bases. The CDR3 sequence is 17 residues long. The CDR3 reads CASSIDSTWAGANVLTF. The CDR3 nucleotides read TGTGCCAGTAGTATCGACAGTACATGGGCTGGGGCCAACGTCCTGACTTTC.